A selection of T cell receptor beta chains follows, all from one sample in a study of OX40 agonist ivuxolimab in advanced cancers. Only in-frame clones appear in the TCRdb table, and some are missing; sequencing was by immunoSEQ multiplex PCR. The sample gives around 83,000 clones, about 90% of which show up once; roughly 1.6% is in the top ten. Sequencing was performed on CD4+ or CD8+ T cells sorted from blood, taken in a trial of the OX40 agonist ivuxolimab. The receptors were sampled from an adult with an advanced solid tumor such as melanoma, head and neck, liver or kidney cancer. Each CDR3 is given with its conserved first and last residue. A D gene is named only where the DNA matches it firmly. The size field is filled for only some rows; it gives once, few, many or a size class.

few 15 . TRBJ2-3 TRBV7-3 TGTGCCAGCAGCTTAACGGGACAAGGCACAGATACGCAGTATTTT CASSLTGQGTDTQYF
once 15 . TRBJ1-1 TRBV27 TGTGCCAGCAGGTCCCCAGGTCGGCGGGGCACTGAAGCTTTCTTT CASRSPGRRGTEAFF
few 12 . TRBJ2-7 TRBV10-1 TGCGCCAGCAGTGATCATATGGGGAAGCAGTACTTC CASSDHMGKQYF
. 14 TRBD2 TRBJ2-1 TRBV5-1 TGCGCCAGCAGCGGAGGGACTAAAGGCGATGAGCAGTTCTTC CASSGGTKGDEQFF
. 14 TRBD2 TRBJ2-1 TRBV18 TGTGCCAGCTCACCACCCGCCCGGGCGGGAGAGGAGTTCTTC CASSPPARAGEEFF
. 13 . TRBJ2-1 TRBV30 TGTGCCTGGAGTGTTCCCCCGACCAGGGAGCAGTTCTTC CAWSVPPTREQFF
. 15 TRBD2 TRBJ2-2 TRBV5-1 TGCGCCAGCAGCTTGGCTCTAGCGGTGGCCGGGGAGCTGTTTTTT CASSLALAVAGELFF
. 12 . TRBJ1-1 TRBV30 TGTGCCTGGAGCCTAACCTTGGGGCCGGCTTTCTTT CAWSLTLGPAFF
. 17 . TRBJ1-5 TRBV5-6 TGTGCCAGCAGCCCAGGTTTATTGGCTGGGGGCAATCAGCCCCAGCATTTT CASSPGLLAGGNQPQHF
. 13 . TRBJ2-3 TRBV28 TGTGCCAGGGGTGGGGTGGGGCCGGATACGCAGTATTTT CARGGVGPDTQYF
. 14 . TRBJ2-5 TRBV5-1 TGCGCCAGCAGCGAAGGGACGGGGCGGGAGACCCAGTACTTC CASSEGTGRETQYF
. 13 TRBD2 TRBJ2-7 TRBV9 TGTGCCAGCAGCGCCGGACTAGCTGTCAAGCAGTACTTC CASSAGLAVKQYF
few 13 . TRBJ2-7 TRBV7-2 TGTGCCAGCAGTCCGGGGATACCCTACGAGCAGTACTTC CASSPGIPYEQYF
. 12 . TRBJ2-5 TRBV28 TGTGACAGAGAGGAGCCCCCAGAGACCCAGTACTTC CDREEPPETQYF
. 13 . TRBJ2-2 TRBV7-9 TGTGCCAGCAGCTTTTGGAACACCGGGGAGCTGTTTTTT CASSFWNTGELFF
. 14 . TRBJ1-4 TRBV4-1 TGCGCCAGCAGCCAATGGGCCGAAGGGGAAAAACTGTTTTTT CASSQWAEGEKLFF
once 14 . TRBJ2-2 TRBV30 TGTGCCTGGAAATGGGACTCAAACCCCGGGGAGCTGTTTTTT CAWKWDSNPGELFF
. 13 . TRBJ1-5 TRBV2 TGTGCCAGCACCCGACAGAACAATCAGCCCCAGCATTTT CASTRQNNQPQHF
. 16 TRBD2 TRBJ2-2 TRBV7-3 TGTGCCAGCAGTTCTACAGCGGGAGGTTTTGACGGGGAGCTGTTTTTT CASSSTAGGFDGELFF
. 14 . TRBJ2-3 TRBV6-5 TGTGCCAGCAGCAACGGGCTACGCACAGATACGCAGTATTTT CASSNGLRTDTQYF
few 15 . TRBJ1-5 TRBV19 TGTGCCAGTAGTATGATTGGACAGACCAATCAGCCCCAGCATTTT CASSMIGQTNQPQHF
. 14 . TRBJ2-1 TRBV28 TGTGCCAGCAGCAGTGGCGGGGCAAACAATGAGCAGTTCTTC CASSSGGANNEQFF
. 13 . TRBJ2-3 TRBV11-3 TGTGCCAGCAGCCTTGGACATACAGATACGCAGTATTTT CASSLGHTDTQYF
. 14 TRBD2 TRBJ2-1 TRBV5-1 TGCGCCAGCAGCCTGCCTAGCGGGGGCGGTGAGCAGTTCTTC CASSLPSGGGEQFF
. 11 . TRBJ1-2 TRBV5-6 TGTGCCAGCTCAACAGGTGGTGGCTACACCTTC CASSTGGGYTF
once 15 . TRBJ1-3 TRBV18 TGTGCCAGCTCACAAAACCGGCTGCCTGGAAACACCATATATTTT CASSQNRLPGNTIYF
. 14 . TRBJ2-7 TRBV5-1 TGCGCCAGCAGCGAAGACAGTAATAGATACGAGCAGTACTTC CASSEDSNRYEQYF
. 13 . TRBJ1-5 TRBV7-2 TGTGCCAGCAGCTCGCAGGGGCCCCAGCCCCAGCATTTT CASSSQGPQPQHF
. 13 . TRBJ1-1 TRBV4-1 TGCGCCAGCAGCCGACAGTTGGGTATTGAAGCTTTCTTT CASSRQLGIEAFF
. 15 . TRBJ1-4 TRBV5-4 TGTGCCAGCAGCTTTGCATCCGGGGTTAATGAAAAACTGTTTTTT CASSFASGVNEKLFF
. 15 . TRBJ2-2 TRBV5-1 TGCGCCAGCGGCTTGGACGGTTTCTGGGTCGGGGAGCTGTTTTTT CASGLDGFWVGELFF
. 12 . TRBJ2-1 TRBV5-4 TGTGCCAGCAGCTTGGAAGTGGAGGAGCAGTTCTTC CASSLEVEEQFF
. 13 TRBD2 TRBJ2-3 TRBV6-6 TGTGCCAGCAGTTACTCGGGACTAGCAGCGCAGTATTTT CASSYSGLAAQYF
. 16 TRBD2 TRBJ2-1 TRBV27 TGTGCCAGCAGTCCCCGGAAGTCTAGCGGATACAATGAGCAGTTCTTC CASSPRKSSGYNEQFF
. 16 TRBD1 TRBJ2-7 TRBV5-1 TGCGCCAGCAGCTTTTCCTCGGGACAGATCCCTGGCGAGCAGTACTTC CASSFSSGQIPGEQYF
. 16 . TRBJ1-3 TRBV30 TGTGCCTGGAGTGGGGGCCCGAGCCTCTCTGGAAACACCATATATTTT CAWSGGPSLSGNTIYF
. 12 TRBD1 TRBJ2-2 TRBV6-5 TGTGCCAGCAGGACAGGGGCCGGGGAGCTGTTTTTT CASRTGAGELFF
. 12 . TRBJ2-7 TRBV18 TGTGCCAGCTCACCGGGAGCCTACGAGCAGTACTTC CASSPGAYEQYF
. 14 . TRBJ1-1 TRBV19 TGTGCCAGTAGTATAATGGGAAATCAACGAGGAGCTTTCTTT CASSIMGNQRGAFF